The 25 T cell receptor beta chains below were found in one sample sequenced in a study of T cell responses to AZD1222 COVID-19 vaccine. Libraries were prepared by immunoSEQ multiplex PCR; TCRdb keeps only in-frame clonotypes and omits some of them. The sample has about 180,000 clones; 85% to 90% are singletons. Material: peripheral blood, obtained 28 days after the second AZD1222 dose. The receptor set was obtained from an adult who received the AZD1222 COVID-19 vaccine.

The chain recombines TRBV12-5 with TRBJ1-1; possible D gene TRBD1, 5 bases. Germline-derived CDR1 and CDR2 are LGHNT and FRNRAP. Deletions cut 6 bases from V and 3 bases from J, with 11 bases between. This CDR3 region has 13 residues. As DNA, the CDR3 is TGTGCTAGTGGCCCCGGGACCCACACTGAAGCTTTCTTT. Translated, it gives CASGPGTHTEAFF.

The CDR3 DNA reads TGTGCCAGCAGATATGGAACAGGGGAGCAGTACTTC. This translates into CASRYGTGEQYF. This chain joins TRBV4-2 and TRBJ2-7, with a weak D call TRBD1 (6 bases). The CDR3 sequence is 12 residues long. Germline V gene sequence: CDR1 LGHNA, CDR2 YNFKEQ. The V end was cut by 6 bases, the J end by 7 bases, with 13 bases between.

In DNA, the CDR3 is TGTGCCAGCAGTTCCGGGACTAGCGGGAGTAGAAATGAGCAGTTCTTC. Translated: CASSSGTSGSRNEQFF. J is TRBJ2-1 and V is TRBV11-3; 14 bases match TRBD2. Losses at the gene ends were 6 bases for V and 7 bases for J; bases not matched to a gene: 8. Germline values: CDR1 SGHNT, CDR2 YENEEA. The CDR3 consists of 16 residues.

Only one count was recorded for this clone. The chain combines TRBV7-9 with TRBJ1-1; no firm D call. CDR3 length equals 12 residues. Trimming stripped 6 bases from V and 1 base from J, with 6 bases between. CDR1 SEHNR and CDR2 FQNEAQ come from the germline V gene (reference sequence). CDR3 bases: TGTGCCAGCAGGGAAAAGAACACTGAAGCTTTCTTT. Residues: CASREKNTEAFF.

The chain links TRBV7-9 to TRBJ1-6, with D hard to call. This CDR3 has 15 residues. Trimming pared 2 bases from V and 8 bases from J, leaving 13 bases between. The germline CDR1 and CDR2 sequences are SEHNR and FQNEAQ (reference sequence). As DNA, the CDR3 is TGTGCCAGCAGCTTAAGTCCAGGTCCGCATTCACCCCTCCACTTT. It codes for CASSLSPGPHSPLHF.

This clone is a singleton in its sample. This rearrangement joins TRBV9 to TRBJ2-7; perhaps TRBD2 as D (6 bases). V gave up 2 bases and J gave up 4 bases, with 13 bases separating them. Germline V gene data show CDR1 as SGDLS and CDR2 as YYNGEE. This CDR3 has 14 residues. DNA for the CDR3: TGTGCCAGCAGCGTTCGGAGGGTGTTTTACGAGCAGTACTTC. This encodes CASSVRRVFYEQYF.

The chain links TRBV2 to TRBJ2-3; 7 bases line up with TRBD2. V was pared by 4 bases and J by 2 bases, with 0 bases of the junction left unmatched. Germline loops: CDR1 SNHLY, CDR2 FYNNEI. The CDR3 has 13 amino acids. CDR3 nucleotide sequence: TGTGCCAGCAGTGGGGACTACACAGATACGCAGTATTTT. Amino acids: CASSGDYTDTQYF.

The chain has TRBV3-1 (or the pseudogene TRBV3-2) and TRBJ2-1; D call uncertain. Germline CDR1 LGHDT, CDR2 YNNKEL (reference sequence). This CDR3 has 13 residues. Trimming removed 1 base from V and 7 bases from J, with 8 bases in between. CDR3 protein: CASSQAPRNEQFF. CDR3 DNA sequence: TGTGCCAGCAGCCAAGCCCCTAGAAATGAGCAGTTCTTC.

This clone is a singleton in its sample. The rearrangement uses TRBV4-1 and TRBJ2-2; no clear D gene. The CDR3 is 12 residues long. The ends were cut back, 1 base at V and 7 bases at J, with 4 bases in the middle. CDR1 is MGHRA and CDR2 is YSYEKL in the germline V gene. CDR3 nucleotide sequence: TGCGCCAGCAGCCAAGTTATCGGGGAGCTGTTTTTT. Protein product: CASSQVIGELFF.

The CDR3 here is CASSSSSEQYF. The CDR3 nucleotides read TGTGCCAGCAGTTCAAGTTCCGAGCAGTACTTC. The chain recombines TRBV28 with TRBJ2-7; no definite D call. With 4 bases removed from V and 6 bases from J, the gap between germline ends came to 7 bases. CDR1 and CDR2 from the germline V gene are MDHEN and SYDVKM. The CDR3 extends over 11 amino acids.

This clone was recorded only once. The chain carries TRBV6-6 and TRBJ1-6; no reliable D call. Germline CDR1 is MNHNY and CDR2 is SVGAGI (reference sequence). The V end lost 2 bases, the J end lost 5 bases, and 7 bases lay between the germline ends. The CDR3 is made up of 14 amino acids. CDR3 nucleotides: TGTGCCAGCAGTTACAGAGACGATAATTCACCCCTCCACTTT. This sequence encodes CASSYRDDNSPLHF.

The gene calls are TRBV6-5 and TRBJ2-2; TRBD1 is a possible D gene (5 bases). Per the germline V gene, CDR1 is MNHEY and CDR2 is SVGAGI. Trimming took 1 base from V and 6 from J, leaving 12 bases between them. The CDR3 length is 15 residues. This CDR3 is CASSYWGTSAGELFF. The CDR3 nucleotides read TGTGCCAGCAGTTACTGGGGCACGTCCGCCGGGGAGCTGTTTTTT.

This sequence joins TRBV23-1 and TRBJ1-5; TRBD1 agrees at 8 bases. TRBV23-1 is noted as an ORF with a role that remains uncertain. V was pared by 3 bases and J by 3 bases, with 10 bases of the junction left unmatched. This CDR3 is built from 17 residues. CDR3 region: CASSQSRGPLTNQPQHF. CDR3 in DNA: TGCGCCAGCAGTCAGTCCAGGGGGCCCTTAACCAATCAGCCCCAGCATTTT.

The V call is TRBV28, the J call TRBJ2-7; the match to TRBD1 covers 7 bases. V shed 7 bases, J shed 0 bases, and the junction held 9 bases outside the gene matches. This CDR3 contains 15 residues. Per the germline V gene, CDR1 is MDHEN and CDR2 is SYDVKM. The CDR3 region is CASISQGPSSYEQYF. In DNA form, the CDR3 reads TGTGCCAGCATTTCACAGGGGCCGAGCTCCTACGAGCAGTACTTC.

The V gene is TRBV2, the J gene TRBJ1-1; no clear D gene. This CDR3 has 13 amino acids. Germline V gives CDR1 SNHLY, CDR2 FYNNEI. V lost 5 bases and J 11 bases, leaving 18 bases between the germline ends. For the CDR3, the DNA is TGTGCCAGCAGTTCAGCCACCCTGGCGTGGGCTTTCTTT. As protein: CASSSATLAWAFF. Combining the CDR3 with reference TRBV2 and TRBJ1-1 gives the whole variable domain EPEVTQTPSHQVTQMGQEVILRCVPISNHLYFYWYRQILGQKVEFLVSFYNNEISEKSEIFDDQFSVERPDGSNFTLKIRSTKLEDSAMYFCASSSATLAWAFFGQGTRLTVV.

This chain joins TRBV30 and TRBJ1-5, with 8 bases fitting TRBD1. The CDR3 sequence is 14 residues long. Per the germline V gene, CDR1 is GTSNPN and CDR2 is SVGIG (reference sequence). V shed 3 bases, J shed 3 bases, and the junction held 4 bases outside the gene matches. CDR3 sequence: CAWRDRATNQPQHF. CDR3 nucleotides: TGTGCCTGGAGGGACAGGGCCACCAATCAGCCCCAGCATTTT.

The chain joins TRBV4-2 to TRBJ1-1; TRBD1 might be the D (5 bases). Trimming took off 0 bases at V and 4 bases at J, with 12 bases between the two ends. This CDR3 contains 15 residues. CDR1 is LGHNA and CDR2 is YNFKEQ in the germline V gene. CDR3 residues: CASSQEQDPLTEAFF. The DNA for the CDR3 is TGTGCCAGCAGCCAAGAACAGGATCCCCTCACTGAAGCTTTCTTT.

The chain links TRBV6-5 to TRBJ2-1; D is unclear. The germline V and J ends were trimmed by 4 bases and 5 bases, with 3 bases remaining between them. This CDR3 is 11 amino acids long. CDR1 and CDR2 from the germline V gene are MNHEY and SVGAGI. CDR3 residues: CASSSNNEQFF. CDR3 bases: TGTGCCAGCAGTTCCAACAATGAGCAGTTCTTC.

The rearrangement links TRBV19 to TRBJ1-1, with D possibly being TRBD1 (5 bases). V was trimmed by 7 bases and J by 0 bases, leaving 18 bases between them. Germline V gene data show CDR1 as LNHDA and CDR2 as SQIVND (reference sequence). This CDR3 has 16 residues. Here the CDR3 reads CASTPGTVTMNTEAFF. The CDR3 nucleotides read TGTGCCAGTACTCCCGGGACCGTTACTATGAACACTGAAGCTTTCTTT.

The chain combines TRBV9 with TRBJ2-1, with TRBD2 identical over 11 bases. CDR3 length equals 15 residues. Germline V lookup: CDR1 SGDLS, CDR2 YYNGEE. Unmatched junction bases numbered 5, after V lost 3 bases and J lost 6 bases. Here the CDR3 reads CASSAGLAALNEQFF. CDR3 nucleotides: TGTGCCAGCAGCGCGGGACTAGCGGCCCTCAATGAGCAGTTCTTC.

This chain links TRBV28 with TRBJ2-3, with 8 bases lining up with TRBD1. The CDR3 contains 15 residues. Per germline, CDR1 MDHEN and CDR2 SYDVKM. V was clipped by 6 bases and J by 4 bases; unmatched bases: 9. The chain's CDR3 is CASSAAGGAADTQYF. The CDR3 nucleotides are TGTGCCAGCAGCGCCGCAGGGGGCGCCGCAGATACGCAGTATTTT.

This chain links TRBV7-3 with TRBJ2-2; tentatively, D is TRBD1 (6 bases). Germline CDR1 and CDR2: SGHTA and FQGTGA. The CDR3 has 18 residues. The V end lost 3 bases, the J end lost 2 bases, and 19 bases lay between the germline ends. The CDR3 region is CASSFQGSYRINTGELFF. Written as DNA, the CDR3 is TGTGCCAGCAGCTTCCAGGGGTCCTACCGAATTAACACCGGGGAGCTGTTTTTT.

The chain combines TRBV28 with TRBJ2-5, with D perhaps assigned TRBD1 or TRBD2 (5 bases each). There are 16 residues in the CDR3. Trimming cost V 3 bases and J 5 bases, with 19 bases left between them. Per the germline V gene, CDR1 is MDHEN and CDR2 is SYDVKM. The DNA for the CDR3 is TGTGCCAGCAGTTTCCTCGAGAGGGGACCGAGGGAGACCCAGTACTTC. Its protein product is CASSFLERGPRETQYF.

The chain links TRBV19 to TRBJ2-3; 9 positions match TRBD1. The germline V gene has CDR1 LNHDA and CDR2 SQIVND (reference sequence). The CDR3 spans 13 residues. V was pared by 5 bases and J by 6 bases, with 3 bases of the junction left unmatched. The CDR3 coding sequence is TGTGCCAGTAGTTTTGACAGGGGGGATACGCAGTATTTT. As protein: CASSFDRGDTQYF.

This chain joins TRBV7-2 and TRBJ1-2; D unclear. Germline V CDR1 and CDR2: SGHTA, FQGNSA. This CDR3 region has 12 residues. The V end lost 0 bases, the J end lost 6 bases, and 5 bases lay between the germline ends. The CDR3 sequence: CASSLARDGYTF. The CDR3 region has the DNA TGTGCCAGCAGCTTAGCCCGCGATGGCTACACCTTC.